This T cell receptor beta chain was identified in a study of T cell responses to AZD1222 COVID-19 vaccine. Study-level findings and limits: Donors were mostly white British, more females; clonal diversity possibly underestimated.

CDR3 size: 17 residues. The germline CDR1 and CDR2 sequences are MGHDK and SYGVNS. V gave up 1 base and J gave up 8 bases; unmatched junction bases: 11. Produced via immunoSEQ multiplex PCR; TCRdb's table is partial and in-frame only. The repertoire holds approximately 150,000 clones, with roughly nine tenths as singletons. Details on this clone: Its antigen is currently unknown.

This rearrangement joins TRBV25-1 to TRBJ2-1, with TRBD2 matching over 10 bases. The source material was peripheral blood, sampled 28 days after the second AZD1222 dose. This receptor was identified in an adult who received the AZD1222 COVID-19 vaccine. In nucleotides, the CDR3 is TGTGCCAGCAGTGAATTAAAGAATAGCGGGAGGACCGATGAGCAGTTCTTC. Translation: CASSELKNSGRTDEQFF.